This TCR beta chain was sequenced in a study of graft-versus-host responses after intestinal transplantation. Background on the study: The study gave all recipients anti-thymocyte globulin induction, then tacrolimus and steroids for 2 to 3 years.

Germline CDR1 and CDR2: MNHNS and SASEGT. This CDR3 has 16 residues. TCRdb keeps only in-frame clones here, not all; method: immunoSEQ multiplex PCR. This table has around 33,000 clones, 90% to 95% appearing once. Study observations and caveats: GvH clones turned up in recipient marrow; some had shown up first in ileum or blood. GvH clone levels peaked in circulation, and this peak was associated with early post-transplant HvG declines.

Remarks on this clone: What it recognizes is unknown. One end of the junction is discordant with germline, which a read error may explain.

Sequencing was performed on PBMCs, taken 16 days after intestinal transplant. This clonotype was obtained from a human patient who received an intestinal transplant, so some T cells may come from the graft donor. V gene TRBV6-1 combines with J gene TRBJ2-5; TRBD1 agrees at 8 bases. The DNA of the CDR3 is TGTGCCAGCAGTGAAGCCGGGCCAGGGGGCAGGGAGACCCGGTACTTC. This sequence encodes CASSEAGPGGRETRYF.